Each of the 13 T cell receptor beta chains below was sequenced from the same sample in a study of cytomegalovirus exposure and HLA in healthy donors. 13 Jbeta primers and 60 Vbeta primers were used for the PCR. The table came from immunoSEQ multiplex PCR; TCRdb's copy has only in-frame clones and leaves some out. The data show about 130,000 clones, roughly 78% seen once. Sequencing input: PBMCs. These receptors originate from a man under 40 in good health and CMV-seronegative.

This chain links TRBV7-2 with TRBJ1-6; D unclear. Trimming cost V 5 bases and J 4 bases, with 3 bases left between them. The CDR3 is made up of 12 amino acids. Germline assignment: CDR1 SGHTA and CDR2 FQGNSA. The CDR3 DNA reads as TGTGCCAGCAGCCCGTATAATTCACCCCTCCACTTT. It encodes CASSPYNSPLHF. Looking up the rest from reference TRBV7-2 and TRBJ1-6 gives the full variable domain: GAGVSQSPSNKVTEKGKDVELRCDPISGHTALYWYRQSLGQGLEFLIYFQGNSAPDKSGLPSDRFSAERTGGSVSTLTIQRTQQEDSAVYLCASSPYNSPLHFGNGTRLTVT.

V is TRBV7-9 and J is TRBJ1-5; 9 bases match TRBD1. CDR1 SEHNR and CDR2 FQNEAQ come from the germline V gene (reference sequence). J was trimmed by 5 bases and V by 7 bases; bases with no gene match: 15. This CDR3 is built from 17 residues. The CDR3 DNA is TGTGCCAGCACCCTTAGCCACGGACAGGGGAGGCATCAGCCCCAGCATTTT. Translation gives CASTLSHGQGRHQPQHF.

The sample holds a few counts of this clone. V usage is TRBV5-6 and J usage is TRBJ2-1; 8 nucleotides agree with TRBD2. Germline CDR1 is SGHDT and CDR2 is YYEEEE. V gave up 2 bases and J gave up 4 bases; unmatched junction bases: 11. This CDR3 is 17 amino acids long. The chain's CDR3 is CASSFQTSAVGYNEQFF. CDR3 sequence (DNA): TGTGCCAGCAGCTTCCAGACTAGCGCGGTCGGTTACAATGAGCAGTTCTTC. The whole variable domain, filled in from reference TRBV5-6 and TRBJ2-1, reads DAGVTQSPTHLIKTRGQQVTLRCSPKSGHDTVSWYQQALGQGPQFIFQYYEEEERQRGNFPDRFSGHQFPNYSSELNVNALLLGDSALYLCASSFQTSAVGYNEQFFGPGTRLTVL.

V is TRBV2 and J is TRBJ2-5; 7 nucleotides align to TRBD1. Germline V gene sequence: CDR1 SNHLY, CDR2 FYNNEI. This CDR3 is built from 14 residues. V trimming: 5 bases; J trimming: 3 bases; junction bases outside the gene matches: 6. The DNA for the CDR3 is TGTGCCAGCAGTTCCCGACAGGGTAAAGAGACCCAGTACTTC. Residues: CASSSRQGKETQYF.

This clone was recorded a few times. V is TRBV18 and J is TRBJ2-2; TRBD1 might be the D (6 bases). The germline V and J ends were trimmed by 1 base and 6 bases, with 6 bases remaining between them. This CDR3 is 13 amino acids long. Germline V gives CDR1 KGHSH, CDR2 LQKENI. The DNA of the CDR3 is TGTGCCAGCTCACCACAGGGGGCCGGGGAGCTGTTTTTT. It codes for CASSPQGAGELFF.

This clone occurred a few times. The chain links TRBV12-1 to TRBJ2-7; no check of the table's D call, TRBD1, against the DNA was made. TRBV12-1 is assigned pseudogene status. The CDR3 is made up of 16 amino acids. CDR3 amino acids: CASSFHQRQGSYEQYF. CDR3 bases: TGTGCCAGCAGCTTTCACCAAAGACAGGGTTCCTACGAGCAGTACTTC.

This chain links TRBV14 with TRBJ1-6; a weak D match, TRBD1 (6 bases). The V and J ends lost 1 base and 7 bases respectively, with 14 bases between them. CDR3 length equals 16 residues. Germline V gene sequence: CDR1 SGHDN, CDR2 FVKESK. CDR3: CASSQVGRGKNSPLHF. CDR3 nucleotides: TGTGCCAGCAGCCAAGTAGGCAGGGGAAAAAATTCACCCCTCCACTTT.

This sequence joins TRBV7-8 and TRBJ2-5, with D tentatively TRBD2 (6 bases). Germline V gene data show CDR1 as SGHVS and CDR2 as FQNEAQ. The length of the CDR3 is 14 residues. V gave up 5 bases and J gave up 5 bases, with 15 bases separating them. CDR3 amino acids: CASSPLTSVETQYF. The CDR3 bases are TGTGCCAGCAGCCCCTTGACTAGTGTTGAGACCCAGTACTTC.

The chain uses TRBV11-2 and TRBJ1-1, with 10 bases matching TRBD1. The V gene's germline CDR1 is SGHAT and CDR2 FQNNGV. J was trimmed by 5 bases and V by 5 bases; bases with no gene match: 5. The CDR3 consists of 14 residues. The CDR3 sequence is CASSVPGQGTEAFF. Written as DNA, the CDR3 is TGTGCCAGCAGCGTCCCGGGACAGGGGACTGAAGCTTTCTTT.

The chain carries TRBV27 and TRBJ1-5; TRBD1 aligns across 7 bases. The CDR3 sequence is 19 residues long. The germline gives CDR1 MNHEY, CDR2 SMNVEV (reference sequence). J gave up 6 bases and V 3 bases, and 20 bases lay outside the gene matches. The CDR3 nucleotides are TGTGCCAGCAGTTTCCGGGACAGCCGAGGGTTGGGTTTAGGTCAGCCCCAGCATTTT. Its translation: CASSFRDSRGLGLGQPQHF.

This chain uses TRBV4-1 with TRBJ1-2; D call uncertain. The length of the CDR3 is 15 residues. Germline V CDR1 and CDR2: MGHRA, YSYEKL. V shed 0 bases and J shed 3 bases, with 11 bases lying between them. CDR3 in DNA: TGCGCCAGCAGCCAAGACTCTTCCGAGTACTATGGCTACACCTTC. It specifies CASSQDSSEYYGYTF.

This chain joins TRBV30 and TRBJ2-1; 7 bases line up with TRBD1. This CDR3 has 13 amino acids. Germline CDR1 is GTSNPN and CDR2 is SVGIG (reference sequence). Trimming at V came to 1 base and at J to 8 bases, leaving 5 bases not matched to a gene. CDR3 amino acids: CAWSADRDDEQFF. DNA of the CDR3: TGTGCCTGGAGTGCCGACAGGGACGATGAGCAGTTCTTC.

The chain's CDR3 is CASSILLGAIEKLFF. CDR3 in DNA: TGTGCCAGCAGTATCCTCTTGGGGGCGATTGAAAAACTGTTTTTT. The chain has TRBV28 and TRBJ1-4, with D possibly being TRBD1 (6 bases). Germline lookup yields CDR1 MDHEN and CDR2 SYDVKM. Trimming took off 5 bases at V and 7 bases at J, with 17 bases between the two ends. This CDR3 is built from 15 residues.